The T cell receptor (beta chain) under discussion was sequenced for a study of T cells after yellow fever vaccination. As for the study in general: Fractions with few cells were prepared using SMART-Seq v4 Ultra Low Input. Study observations and caveats: The booster response re-showed most primary clones: around 95% CD4, 88% CD8.

TCRdb reprocessed the 5' RACE reads via MiXCR and lists one record per CDR3 protein. The table has more than 350,000 distinct CDR3 sequences, roughly 10% seen once. With respect to this clonotype: Its antigen is undetermined.

In germline, CDR1 is MGHRA, CDR2 YSYEKL. This CDR3 region has 15 residues. Unmatched junction bases numbered 7, after V lost 2 bases and J lost 3 bases. Sequencing was performed on PBMCs, taken on the day of the first yellow fever vaccination. V usage is TRBV4-1 and J usage is TRBJ2-7; 7 bases are a match to TRBD1. This clonotype was obtained from a man between 18 and 29 years old who received the YFV17D yellow fever vaccine. The CDR3 region is CASSQNRGRVYEQYF. The CDR3 nucleotides read TGCGCCAGCAGCCAAAACAGGGGTAGGGTCTACGAGCAGTACTTC.